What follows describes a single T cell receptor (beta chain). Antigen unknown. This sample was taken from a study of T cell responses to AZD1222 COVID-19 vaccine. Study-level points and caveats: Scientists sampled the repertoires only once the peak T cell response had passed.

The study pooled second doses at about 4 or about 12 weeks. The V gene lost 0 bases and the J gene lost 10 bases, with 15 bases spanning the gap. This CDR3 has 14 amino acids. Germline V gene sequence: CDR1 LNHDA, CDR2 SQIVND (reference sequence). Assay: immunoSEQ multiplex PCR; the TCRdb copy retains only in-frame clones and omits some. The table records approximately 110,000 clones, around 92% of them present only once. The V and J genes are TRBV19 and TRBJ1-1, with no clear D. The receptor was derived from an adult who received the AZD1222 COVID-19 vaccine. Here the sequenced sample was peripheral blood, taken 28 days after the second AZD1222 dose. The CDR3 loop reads CASSIDQTSPAAFF. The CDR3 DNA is TGTGCCAGTAGTATAGATCAGACGTCGCCGGCAGCTTTCTTT. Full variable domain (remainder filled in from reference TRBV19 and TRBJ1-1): DGGITQSPKYLFRKEGQNVTLSCEQNLNHDAMYWYRQDPGQGLRLIYYSQIVNDFQKGDIAEGYSVSREKKESFPLTVTSAQKNPTAFYLCASSIDQTSPAAFFGQGTRLTVV.